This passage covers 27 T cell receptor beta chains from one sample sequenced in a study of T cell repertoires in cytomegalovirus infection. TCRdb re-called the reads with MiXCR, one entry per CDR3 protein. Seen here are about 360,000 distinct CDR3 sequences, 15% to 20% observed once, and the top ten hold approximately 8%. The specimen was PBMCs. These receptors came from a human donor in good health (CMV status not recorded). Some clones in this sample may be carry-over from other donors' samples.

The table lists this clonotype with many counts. In DNA form, the CDR3 reads TGTGCCACCAGTGCCAGGGCCGGGGACACATTCAATGAGCAGTTCTTC. It encodes CATSARAGDTFNEQFF. The chain couples TRBV24-1 to TRBJ2-1; weak D call: TRBD1 (6 bases). The CDR3 contains 16 residues. The V end was cut by 5 bases, the J end by 6 bases, with 19 bases between. Germline CDR1 is KGHDR and CDR2 is SFDVKD.

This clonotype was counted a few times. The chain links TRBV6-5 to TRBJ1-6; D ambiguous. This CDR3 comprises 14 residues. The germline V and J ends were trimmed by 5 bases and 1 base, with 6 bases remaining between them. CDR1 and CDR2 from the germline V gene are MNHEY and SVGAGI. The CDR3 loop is CASSRRSYNSPLHF. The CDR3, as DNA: TGTGCCAGCAGTCGACGGTCCTATAATTCACCCCTCCACTTT.

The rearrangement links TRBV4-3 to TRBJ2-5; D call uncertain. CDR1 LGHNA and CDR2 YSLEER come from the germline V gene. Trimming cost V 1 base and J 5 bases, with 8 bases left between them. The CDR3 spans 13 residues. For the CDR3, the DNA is TGCGCCAGCAGCCAAGCTCCCCGGGAGACCCAGTACTTC. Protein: CASSQAPRETQYF.

This CDR3 is CASSFLGLAGPTDTQYF. The CDR3 DNA follows: TGTGCCAGCAGCTTTCTCGGACTAGCGGGACCAACAGATACGCAGTATTTT. J is TRBJ2-3 and V is TRBV11-2; 12 bases map to TRBD2. Germline CDR1 and CDR2: SGHAT and FQNNGV. The CDR3 has 17 amino acids. With V trimmed by 3 bases and J by 3 bases, 7 bases remained unmatched.

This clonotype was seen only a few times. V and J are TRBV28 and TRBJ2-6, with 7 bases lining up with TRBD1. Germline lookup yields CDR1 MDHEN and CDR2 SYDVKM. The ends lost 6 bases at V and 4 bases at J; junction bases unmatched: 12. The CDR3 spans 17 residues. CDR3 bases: TGTGCCAGCAGCCATCTAGGGGGCAGGTTAGGGGCCAACGTCCTGACTTTC. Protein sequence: CASSHLGGRLGANVLTF.

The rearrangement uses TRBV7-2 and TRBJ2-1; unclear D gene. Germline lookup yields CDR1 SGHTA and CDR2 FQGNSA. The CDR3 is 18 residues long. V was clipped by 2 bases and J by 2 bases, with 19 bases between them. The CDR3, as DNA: TGTGCCAGCAGCTTACGGTCAGGTATTCCTCCCCCCTACAATGAGCAGTTCTTC. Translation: CASSLRSGIPPPYNEQFF.

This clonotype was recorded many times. The CDR3 bases are TGTGCCAGCAGCACCGGACCCTCAGGGACCCAGTACTTC. The encoded protein is CASSTGPSGTQYF. This chain links TRBV5-5 with TRBJ2-5; D not resolved. Trimming took off 4 bases at V and 7 bases at J, with 14 bases between the two ends. The CDR3 contains 13 residues. From germline, CDR1 is SGHKS and CDR2 YYEKEE (reference sequence).

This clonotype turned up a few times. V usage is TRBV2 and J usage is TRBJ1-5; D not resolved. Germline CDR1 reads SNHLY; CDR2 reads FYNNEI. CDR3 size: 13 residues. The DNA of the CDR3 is TGTGCGTCGGCTGAGGGAAACAATCAGCCCCAGCATTTT. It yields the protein CASAEGNNQPQHF.

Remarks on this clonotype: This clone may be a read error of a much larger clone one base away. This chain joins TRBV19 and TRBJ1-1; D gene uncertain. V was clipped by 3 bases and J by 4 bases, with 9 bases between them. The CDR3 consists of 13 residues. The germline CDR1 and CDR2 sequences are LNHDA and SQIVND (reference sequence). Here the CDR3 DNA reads TGTGCCAGTAGTATTGGACGGATCACTGAAGCTTTCTTT. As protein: CASSIGRITEAFF.

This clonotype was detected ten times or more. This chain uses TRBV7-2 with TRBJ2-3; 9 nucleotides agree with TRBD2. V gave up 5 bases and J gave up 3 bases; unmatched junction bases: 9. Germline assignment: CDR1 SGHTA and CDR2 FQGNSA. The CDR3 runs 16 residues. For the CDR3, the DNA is TGTGCCAGCAGCCCATCAGGAGCGGGGGGTACAGATACGCAGTATTTT. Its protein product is CASSPSGAGGTDTQYF.

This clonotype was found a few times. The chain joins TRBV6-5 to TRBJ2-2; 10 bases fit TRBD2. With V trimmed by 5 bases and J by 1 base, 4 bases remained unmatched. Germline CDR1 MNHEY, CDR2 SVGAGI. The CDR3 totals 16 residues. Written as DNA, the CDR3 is TGTGCCAGCAGTCTAGCGGGAGAGGTGAACACCGGGGAGCTGTTTTTT. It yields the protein CASSLAGEVNTGELFF.

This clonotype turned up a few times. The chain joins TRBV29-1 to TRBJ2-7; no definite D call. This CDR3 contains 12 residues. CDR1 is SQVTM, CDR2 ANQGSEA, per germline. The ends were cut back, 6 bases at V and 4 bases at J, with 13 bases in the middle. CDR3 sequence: CSVRTAGYEQYF. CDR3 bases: TGCAGCGTACGGACGGCCGGTTACGAGCAGTACTTC.

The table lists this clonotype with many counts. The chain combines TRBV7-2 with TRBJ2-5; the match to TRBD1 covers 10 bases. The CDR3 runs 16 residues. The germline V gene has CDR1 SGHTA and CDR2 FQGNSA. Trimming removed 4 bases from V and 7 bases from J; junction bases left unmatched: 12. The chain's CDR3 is CASSWRGTGAPRTQYF. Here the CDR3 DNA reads TGTGCCAGCAGCTGGCGCGGGACAGGGGCTCCTCGGACCCAGTACTTC. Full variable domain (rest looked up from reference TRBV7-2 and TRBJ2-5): GAGVSQSPSNKVTEKGKDVELRCDPISGHTALYWYRQSLGQGLEFLIYFQGNSAPDKSGLPSDRFSAERTGGSVSTLTIQRTQQEDSAVYLCASSWRGTGAPRTQYFGPGTRLLVL.

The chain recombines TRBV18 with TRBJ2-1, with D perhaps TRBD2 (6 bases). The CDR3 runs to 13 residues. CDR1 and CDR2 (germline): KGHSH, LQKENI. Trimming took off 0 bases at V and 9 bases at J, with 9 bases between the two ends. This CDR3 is CASSPPGGTEQFF. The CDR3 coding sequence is TGTGCCAGCTCACCACCGGGAGGCACTGAGCAGTTCTTC.

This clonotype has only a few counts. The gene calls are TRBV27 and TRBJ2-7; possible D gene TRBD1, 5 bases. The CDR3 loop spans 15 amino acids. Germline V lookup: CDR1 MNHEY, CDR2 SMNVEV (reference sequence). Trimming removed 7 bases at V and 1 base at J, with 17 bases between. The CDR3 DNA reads TGTGCCAGCACTCTCCGCGGTGGACATTCCTACGAGCAGTACTTC. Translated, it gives CASTLRGGHSYEQYF.

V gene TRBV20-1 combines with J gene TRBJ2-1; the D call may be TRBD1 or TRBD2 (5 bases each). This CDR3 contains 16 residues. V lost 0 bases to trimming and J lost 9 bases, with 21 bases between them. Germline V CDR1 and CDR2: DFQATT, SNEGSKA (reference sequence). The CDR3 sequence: CSARDPGPSWLAEQFF. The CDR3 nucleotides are TGCAGTGCTAGAGATCCGGGGCCTAGCTGGCTGGCTGAGCAGTTCTTC.

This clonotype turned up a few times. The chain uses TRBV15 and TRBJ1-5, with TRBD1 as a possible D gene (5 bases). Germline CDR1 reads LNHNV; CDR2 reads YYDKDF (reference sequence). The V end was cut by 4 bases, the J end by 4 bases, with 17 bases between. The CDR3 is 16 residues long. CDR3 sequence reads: CATSTGGTGANQPQHF. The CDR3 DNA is TGTGCCACCAGCACGGGAGGGACGGGAGCTAATCAGCCCCAGCATTTT.

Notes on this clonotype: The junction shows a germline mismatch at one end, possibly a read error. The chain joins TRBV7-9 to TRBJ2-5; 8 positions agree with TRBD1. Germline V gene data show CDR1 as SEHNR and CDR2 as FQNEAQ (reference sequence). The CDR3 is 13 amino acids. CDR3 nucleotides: TGTGCCTGCAGCTGGACAGGGTGGGAGACGCAGTACTTC. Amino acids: CACSWTGWETQYF.

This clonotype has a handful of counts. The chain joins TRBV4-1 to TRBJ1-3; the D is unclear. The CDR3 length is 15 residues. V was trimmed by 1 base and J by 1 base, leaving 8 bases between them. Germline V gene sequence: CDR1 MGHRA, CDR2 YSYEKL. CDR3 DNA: TGCGCCAGCAGCCAAGCCGGGAGTTCTGGAAACACCATATATTTT. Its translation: CASSQAGSSGNTIYF.

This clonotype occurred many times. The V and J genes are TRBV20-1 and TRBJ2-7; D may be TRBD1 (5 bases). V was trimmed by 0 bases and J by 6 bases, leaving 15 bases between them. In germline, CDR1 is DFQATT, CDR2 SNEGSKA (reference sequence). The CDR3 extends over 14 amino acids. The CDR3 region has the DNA TGCAGTGCTAGAGATTGGCAGGGATTGGCCGAGCAGTACTTC. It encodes CSARDWQGLAEQYF.

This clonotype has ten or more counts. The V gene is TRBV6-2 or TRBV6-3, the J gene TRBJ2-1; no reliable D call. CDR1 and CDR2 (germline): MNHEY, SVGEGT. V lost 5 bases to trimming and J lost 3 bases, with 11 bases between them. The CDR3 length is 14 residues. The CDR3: CASSPGFNYNEQFF. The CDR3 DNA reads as TGTGCCAGCAGTCCGGGCTTCAACTACAATGAGCAGTTCTTC.

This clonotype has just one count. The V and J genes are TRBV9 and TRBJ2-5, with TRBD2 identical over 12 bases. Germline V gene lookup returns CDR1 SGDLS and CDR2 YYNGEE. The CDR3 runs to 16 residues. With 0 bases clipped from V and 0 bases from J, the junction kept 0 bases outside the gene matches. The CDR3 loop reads CASSVGTSGNQETQYF. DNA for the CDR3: TGTGCCAGCAGCGTAGGGACTAGCGGGAACCAAGAGACCCAGTACTTC.

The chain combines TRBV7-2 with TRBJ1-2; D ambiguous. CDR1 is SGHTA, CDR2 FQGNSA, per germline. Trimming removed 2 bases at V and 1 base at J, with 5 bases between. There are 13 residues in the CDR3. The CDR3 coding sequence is TGTGCCAGCAGCTTAATCAATAACTATGGCTACACCTTC. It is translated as CASSLINNYGYTF.

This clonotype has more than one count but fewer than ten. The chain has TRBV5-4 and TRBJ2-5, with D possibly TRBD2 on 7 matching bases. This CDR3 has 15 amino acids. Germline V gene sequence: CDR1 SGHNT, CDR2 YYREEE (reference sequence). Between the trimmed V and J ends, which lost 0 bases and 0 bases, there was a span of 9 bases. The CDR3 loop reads CASSLGGGHQETQYF. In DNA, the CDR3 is TGTGCCAGCAGCTTGGGCGGGGGCCACCAAGAGACCCAGTACTTC.

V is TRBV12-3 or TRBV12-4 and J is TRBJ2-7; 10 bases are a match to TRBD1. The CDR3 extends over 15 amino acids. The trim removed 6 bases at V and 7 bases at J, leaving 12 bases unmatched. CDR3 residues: CASSPTTGGLKEQYF. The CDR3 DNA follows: TGTGCCAGCAGCCCCACGACAGGGGGCCTCAAAGAGCAGTACTTC.

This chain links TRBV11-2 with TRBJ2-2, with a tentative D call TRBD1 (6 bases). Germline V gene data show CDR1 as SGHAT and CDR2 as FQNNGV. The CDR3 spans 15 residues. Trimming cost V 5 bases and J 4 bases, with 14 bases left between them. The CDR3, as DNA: TGTGCCAGCAGCCGAGACAGGTTAAGCACCGGGGAGCTGTTTTTT. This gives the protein CASSRDRLSTGELFF.

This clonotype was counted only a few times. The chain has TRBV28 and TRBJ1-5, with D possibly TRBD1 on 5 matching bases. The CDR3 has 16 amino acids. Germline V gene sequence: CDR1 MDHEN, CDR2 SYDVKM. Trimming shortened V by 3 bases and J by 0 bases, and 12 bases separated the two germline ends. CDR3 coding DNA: TGTGCCAGCAGTTTGGGGGGACGGAATAGCAATCAGCCCCAGCATTTT. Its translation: CASSLGGRNSNQPQHF.